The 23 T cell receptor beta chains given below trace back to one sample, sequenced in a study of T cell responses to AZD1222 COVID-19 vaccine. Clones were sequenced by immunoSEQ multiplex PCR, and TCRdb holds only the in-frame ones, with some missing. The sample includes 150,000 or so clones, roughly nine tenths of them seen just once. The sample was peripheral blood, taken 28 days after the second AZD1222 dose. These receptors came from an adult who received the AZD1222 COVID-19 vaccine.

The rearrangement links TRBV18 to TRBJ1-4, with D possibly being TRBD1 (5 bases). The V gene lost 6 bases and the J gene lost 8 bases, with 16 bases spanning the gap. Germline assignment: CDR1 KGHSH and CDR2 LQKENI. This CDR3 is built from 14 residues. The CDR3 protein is CASSPLEGEEKLFF. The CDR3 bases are TGTGCCAGCTCCCCGCTGGAAGGGGAGGAAAAACTGTTTTTT.

CDR3 coding DNA: TGTGCCAGCAGTCCGGACTTCTACGAGCAGTACTTC. Amino acids: CASSPDFYEQYF. The chain is built from TRBV27 and TRBJ2-7; D possibly corresponds to TRBD2 (5 bases). V lost 5 bases, J lost 3 bases, and 8 bases lay in between. This CDR3 contains 12 residues. Germline V lookup: CDR1 MNHEY, CDR2 SMNVEV (reference sequence).

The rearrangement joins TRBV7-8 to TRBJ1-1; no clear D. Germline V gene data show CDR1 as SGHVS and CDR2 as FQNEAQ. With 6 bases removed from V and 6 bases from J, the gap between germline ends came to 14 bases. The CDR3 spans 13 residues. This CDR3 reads CASRRWEFAEAFF. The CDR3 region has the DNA TGTGCCAGCAGAAGATGGGAGTTCGCTGAAGCTTTCTTT.

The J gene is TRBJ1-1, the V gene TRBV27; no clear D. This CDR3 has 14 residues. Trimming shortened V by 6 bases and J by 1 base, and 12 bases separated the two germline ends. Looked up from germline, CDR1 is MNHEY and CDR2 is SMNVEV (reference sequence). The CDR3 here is CASSSVVGNTEAFF. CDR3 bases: TGTGCCAGCAGCTCCGTCGTGGGGAACACTGAAGCTTTCTTT.

This chain's CDR3 is CASSPPSGGVNYQETQYF. CDR3 bases: TGTGCCAGCTCACCCCCGAGCGGGGGGGTCAATTACCAAGAGACCCAGTACTTC. The chain carries TRBV18 and TRBJ2-5, with 10 bases aligning to TRBD2. Looked up from germline, CDR1 is KGHSH and CDR2 is LQKENI. V lost 3 bases to trimming and J lost 0 bases; unmatched junction nucleotides: 10. The CDR3 spans 18 residues.

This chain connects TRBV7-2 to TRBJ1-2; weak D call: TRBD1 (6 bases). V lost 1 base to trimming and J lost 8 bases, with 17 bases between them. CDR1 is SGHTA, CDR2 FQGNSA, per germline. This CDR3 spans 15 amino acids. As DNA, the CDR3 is TGTGCCAGCAGCTTAGGTACAGGGACCTCGGGAGGCTACACCTTC. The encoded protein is CASSLGTGTSGGYTF.

This CDR3 reads CASSFDTGGGEDTQYF. For the CDR3, the DNA is TGCGCCAGCAGCTTCGATACCGGGGGGGGAGAAGATACGCAGTATTTT. The chain has TRBV5-1 and TRBJ2-3; 8 nucleotides line up with TRBD2. V shed 2 bases and J 5 bases; nucleotides not matched to a gene: 10. Looked up from germline, CDR1 is SGHRS and CDR2 is YFSETQ. The CDR3 is 16 residues long.

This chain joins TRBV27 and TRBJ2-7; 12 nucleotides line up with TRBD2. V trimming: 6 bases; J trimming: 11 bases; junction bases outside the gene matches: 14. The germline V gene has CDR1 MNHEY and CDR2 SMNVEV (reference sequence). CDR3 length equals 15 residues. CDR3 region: CASRTTSGSVGEKYF. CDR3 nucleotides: TGTGCCAGCAGGACGACTAGCGGGAGTGTCGGAGAAAAGTACTTC.

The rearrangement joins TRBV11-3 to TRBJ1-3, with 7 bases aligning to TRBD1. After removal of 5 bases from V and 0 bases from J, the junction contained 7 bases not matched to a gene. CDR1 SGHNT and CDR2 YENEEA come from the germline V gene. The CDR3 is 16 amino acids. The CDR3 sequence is CASSGRGDSSGNTIYF. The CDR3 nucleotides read TGTGCCAGCAGCGGCCGAGGGGACAGCTCTGGAAACACCATATATTTT.

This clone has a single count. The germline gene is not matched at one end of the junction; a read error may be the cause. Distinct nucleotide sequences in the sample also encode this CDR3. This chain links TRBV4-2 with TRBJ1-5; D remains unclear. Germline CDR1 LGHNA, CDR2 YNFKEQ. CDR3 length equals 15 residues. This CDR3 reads CASSQDSGAHQPQHF. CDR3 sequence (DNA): TGTGCCAGTAGCCAAGATTCGGGTGCTCATCAGCCCCAGCATTTT.

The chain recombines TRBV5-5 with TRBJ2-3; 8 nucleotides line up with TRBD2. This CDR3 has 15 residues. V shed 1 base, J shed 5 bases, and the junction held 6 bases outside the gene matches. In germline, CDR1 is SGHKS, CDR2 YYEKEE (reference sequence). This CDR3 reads CASSLIREGRDTQYF. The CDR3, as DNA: TGTGCCAGCAGCTTGATCCGGGAGGGCAGAGATACGCAGTATTTT.

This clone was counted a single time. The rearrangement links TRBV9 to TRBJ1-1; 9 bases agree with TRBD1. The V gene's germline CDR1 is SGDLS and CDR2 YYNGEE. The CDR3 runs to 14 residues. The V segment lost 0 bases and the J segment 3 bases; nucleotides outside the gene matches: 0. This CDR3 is CASSVGQGDTEAFF. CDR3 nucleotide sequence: TGTGCCAGCAGCGTAGGACAGGGGGACACTGAAGCTTTCTTT.

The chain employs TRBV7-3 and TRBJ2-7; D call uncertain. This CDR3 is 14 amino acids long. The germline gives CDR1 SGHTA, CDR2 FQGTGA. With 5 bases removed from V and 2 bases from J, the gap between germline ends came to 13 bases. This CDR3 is CASSPGRSTYEQYF. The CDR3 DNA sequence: TGTGCCAGCAGCCCCGGGCGTAGTACCTACGAGCAGTACTTC.

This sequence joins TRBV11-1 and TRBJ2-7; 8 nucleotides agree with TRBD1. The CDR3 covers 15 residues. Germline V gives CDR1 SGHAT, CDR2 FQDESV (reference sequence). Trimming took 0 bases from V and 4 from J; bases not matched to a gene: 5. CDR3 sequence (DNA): TGTGCCAGCAGCTTAGCTTTGGGACAGGCGTACGAGCAGTACTTC. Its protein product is CASSLALGQAYEQYF.

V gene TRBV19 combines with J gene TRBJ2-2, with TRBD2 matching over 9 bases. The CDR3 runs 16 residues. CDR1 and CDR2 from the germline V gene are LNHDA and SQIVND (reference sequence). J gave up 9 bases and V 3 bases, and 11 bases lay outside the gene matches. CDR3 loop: CASSIGLAGHRRELFF. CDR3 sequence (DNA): TGTGCCAGTAGTATTGGTCTAGCGGGACATCGGAGGGAGCTGTTTTTT. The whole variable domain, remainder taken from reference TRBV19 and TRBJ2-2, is DGGITQSPKYLFRKEGQNVTLSCEQNLNHDAMYWYRQDPGQGLRLIYYSQIVNDFQKGDIAEGYSVSREKKESFPLTVTSAQKNPTAFYLCASSIGLAGHRRELFFGEGSRLTVL.

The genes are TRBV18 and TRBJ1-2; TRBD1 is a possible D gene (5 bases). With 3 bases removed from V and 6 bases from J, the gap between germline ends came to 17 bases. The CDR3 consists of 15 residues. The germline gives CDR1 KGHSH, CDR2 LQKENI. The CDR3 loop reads CASSPPVTGDHGYTF. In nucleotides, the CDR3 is TGTGCCAGCTCACCCCCGGTCACGGGGGATCATGGCTACACCTTC. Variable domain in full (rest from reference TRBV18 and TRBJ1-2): NAGVMQNPRHLVRRRGQEARLRCSPMKGHSHVYWYRQLPEEGLKFMVYLQKENIIDESGMPKERFSAEFPKEGPSILRIQQVVRGDSAAYFCASSPPVTGDHGYTFGSGTRLTVV.

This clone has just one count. CDR3 protein: CASSSGEDYGYTF. The CDR3 bases are TGTGCCAGCAGCTCGGGGGAGGATTATGGCTACACCTTC. This chain connects TRBV11-2 to TRBJ1-2; a possible D gene is TRBD1 (5 bases). Trimming removed 4 bases from V and 5 bases from J, with 11 bases in between. The CDR3 totals 13 residues. Germline V CDR1 and CDR2: SGHAT, FQNNGV.

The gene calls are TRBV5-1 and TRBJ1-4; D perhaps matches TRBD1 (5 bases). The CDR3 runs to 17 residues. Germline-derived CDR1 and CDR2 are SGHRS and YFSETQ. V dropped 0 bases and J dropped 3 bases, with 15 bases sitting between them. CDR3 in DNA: TGCGCCAGCAGCTTGGCCCTGGGGGACGGAGCTAATGAAAAACTGTTTTTT. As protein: CASSLALGDGANEKLFF.

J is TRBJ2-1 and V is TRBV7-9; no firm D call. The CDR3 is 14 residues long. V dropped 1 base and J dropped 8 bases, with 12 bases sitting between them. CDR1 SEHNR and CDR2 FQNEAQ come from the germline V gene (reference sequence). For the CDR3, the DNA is TGTGCCAGCAGCTTAGAAAATCCCGACGATGAGCAGTTCTTC. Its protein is CASSLENPDDEQFF.

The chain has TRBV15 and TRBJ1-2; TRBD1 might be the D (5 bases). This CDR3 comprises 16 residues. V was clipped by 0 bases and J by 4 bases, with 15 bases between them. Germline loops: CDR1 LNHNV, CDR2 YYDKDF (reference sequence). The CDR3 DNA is TGTGCCACCAGCAGAGATCGAGCAGGGACGGGCTATGGCTACACCTTC. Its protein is CATSRDRAGTGYGYTF.

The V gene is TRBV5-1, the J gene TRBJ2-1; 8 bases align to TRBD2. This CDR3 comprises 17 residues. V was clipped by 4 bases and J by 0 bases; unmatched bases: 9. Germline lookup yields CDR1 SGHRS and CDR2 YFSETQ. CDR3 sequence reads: CASSKLAAPSSYNEQFF. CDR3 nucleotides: TGCGCCAGCAGCAAACTAGCGGCGCCTAGCTCCTACAATGAGCAGTTCTTC.

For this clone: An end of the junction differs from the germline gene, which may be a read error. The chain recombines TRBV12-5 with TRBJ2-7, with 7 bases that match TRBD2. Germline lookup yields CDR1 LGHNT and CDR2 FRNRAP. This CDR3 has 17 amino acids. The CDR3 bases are TGTGCTTGTGGTTTCTCAACACGCCGGGGGGTAATCGACGAGCAGTACTTC. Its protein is CACGFSTRRGVIDEQYF.

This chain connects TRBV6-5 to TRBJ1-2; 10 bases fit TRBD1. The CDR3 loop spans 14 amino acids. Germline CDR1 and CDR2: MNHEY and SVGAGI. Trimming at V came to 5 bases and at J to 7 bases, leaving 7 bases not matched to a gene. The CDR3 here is CASSLGQGRRGYTF. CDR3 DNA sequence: TGTGCCAGCAGTCTGGGACAGGGGCGGCGTGGCTACACCTTC.